Each of the 16 T cell receptor beta chains below was sequenced from the same sample in a study of human T cells and chemical hapten exposure. Time point indicated: patch test 1, 2 weeks after DPC sensitization. Stated treatment: therapeutic diphenylcyclopropenone sensitization with weekly scalp DPC. TCRdb reanalysed the RACE reads using MiXCR and keeps one entry per CDR3 protein. Among around 340,000 distinct CDR3 sequences listed, about 7% were seen once. Specimen: whole blood, collected in connection with sensitization to the hapten diphenylcyclopropenone (DPC). The receptors were sampled from a woman aged 18-29 years with alopecia areata. Some clones in this sample may be carry-over from other donors' samples.

This clonotype was seen a handful of times. This CDR3 is CASSARLTGELFF. The CDR3 region has the DNA TGTGCCAGCAGCGCCCGACTCACCGGGGAGCTGTTTTTT. The chain has TRBV9 and TRBJ2-2; D is unclear. Germline loops: CDR1 SGDLS, CDR2 YYNGEE. Trimming stripped 3 bases from V and 4 bases from J, with 7 bases between. This CDR3 contains 13 residues.

A few counts support this clonotype. The chain employs TRBV4-2 and TRBJ1-2; D gene unclear. Germline CDR1 is LGHNA and CDR2 is YNFKEQ. This CDR3 region has 14 residues. V lost 1 base to trimming and J lost 4 bases, with 10 bases between them. The CDR3 region has the DNA TGTGCCAGCAGCCAAGTTCGGGGAGGCTATGGCTACACCTTC. Translation: CASSQVRGGYGYTF.

There are a few counts of this clonotype. CDR3 DNA sequence: TGTGCCATCAGGGTGGGACAGGGGATCACCGGGGAGCTGTTTTTT. Its protein is CAIRVGQGITGELFF. The chain has TRBV10-3 and TRBJ2-2; 10 positions agree with TRBD1. The V and J ends lost 6 bases and 4 bases, in that order; junction bases with no gene match: 5. CDR1 is ENHRY and CDR2 is SYGVKD in the germline V gene. CDR3 length: 15 residues.

Many counts were recorded for this clonotype. The V call is TRBV7-2, the J call TRBJ1-2; TRBD1 matches at 8 bases. Germline lookup yields CDR1 SGHTA and CDR2 FQGNSA. The V gene end was trimmed by 3 bases and the J gene end by 7 bases; junction bases not matched to a gene: 7. This CDR3 is 14 amino acids long. Here the CDR3 reads CASSFMQGASGYTF. CDR3 nucleotide sequence: TGTGCCAGCAGCTTTATGCAGGGGGCGTCTGGCTACACCTTC.

In this sample, this clonotype turned up a few times. This chain joins TRBV2 and TRBJ2-3, with TRBD2 matching 8 bases. The V and J ends lost 2 bases and 5 bases, in that order; junction bases with no gene match: 6. The germline gives CDR1 SNHLY, CDR2 FYNNEI. This CDR3 has 15 amino acids. The CDR3 nucleotides read TGTGCCAGCAGTGAAATGGCGGGGGGTCTAGATACGCAGTATTTT. Translated, it gives CASSEMAGGLDTQYF. The whole variable domain, filled in from reference TRBV2 and TRBJ2-3, reads EPEVTQTPSHQVTQMGQEVILRCVPISNHLYFYWYRQILGQKVEFLVSFYNNEISEKSEIFDDQFSVERPDGSNFTLKIRSTKLEDSAMYFCASSEMAGGLDTQYFGPGTRLTVL.

This clonotype appeared a few times. The chain couples TRBV5-6 to TRBJ1-4; D ambiguous. Germline CDR1 is SGHDT and CDR2 is YYEEEE. Trimming took off 0 bases at V and 0 bases at J, with 9 bases between the two ends. The CDR3 covers 16 residues. CDR3 loop: CASSLEAGTTNEKLFF. In DNA, the CDR3 is TGTGCCAGCAGCTTGGAGGCGGGGACAACTAATGAAAAACTGTTTTTT. Looking up the rest from reference TRBV5-6 and TRBJ1-4 gives the full variable domain: DAGVTQSPTHLIKTRGQQVTLRCSPKSGHDTVSWYQQALGQGPQFIFQYYEEEERQRGNFPDRFSGHQFPNYSSELNVNALLLGDSALYLCASSLEAGTTNEKLFFGSGTQLSVL.

This chain links TRBV20-1 with TRBJ2-5; TRBD2 matches at 8 bases. Germline CDR1 and CDR2: DFQATT and SNEGSKA (reference sequence). The CDR3 is 15 amino acids. The trim removed 2 bases at V and 2 bases at J, leaving 7 bases unmatched. This CDR3 is CSARSVAGQQETQYF. The CDR3 DNA reads as TGCAGTGCTAGATCGGTAGCGGGGCAACAAGAGACCCAGTACTTC.

This clonotype was observed a few times. The rearrangement links TRBV11-2 to TRBJ1-1, with a tentative D call TRBD1 (6 bases). The CDR3 has 15 amino acids. Germline CDR1 and CDR2: SGHAT and FQNNGV. V was clipped by 1 base and J by 4 bases, with 13 bases between them. CDR3 sequence reads: CASSLVVLGATEAFF. CDR3 coding DNA: TGTGCCAGCAGCTTAGTAGTGCTGGGGGCCACTGAAGCTTTCTTT.

This clonotype was observed a few times. This chain joins TRBV7-3 and TRBJ2-1; TRBD2 matches at 9 bases. The junction had 1 base not matched to a gene; V was cut back by 1 base and J by 6 bases. The V gene's germline CDR1 is SGHTA and CDR2 FQGTGA. This CDR3 comprises 14 residues. The CDR3 protein is CASSLSGGANEQFF. The CDR3 DNA reads as TGTGCCAGCAGCTTAAGCGGGGGGGCCAATGAGCAGTTCTTC.

This clonotype was seen a few times. DNA of the CDR3: TGCGCCAGCACCCGAGGAATTAGCACAGATACGCAGTATTTT. Translated, it gives CASTRGISTDTQYF. V is TRBV5-1 and J is TRBJ2-3; D is uncertain. CDR1 is SGHRS, CDR2 YFSETQ, per germline. V was shortened by 6 bases and J by 0 bases, with 11 bases between the two germline ends. This CDR3 comprises 14 residues. Drawing the rest from reference TRBV5-1 and TRBJ2-3, the complete variable domain is KAGVTQTPRYLIKTRGQQVTLSCSPISGHRSVSWYQQTPGQGLQFLFEYFSETQRNKGNFPGRFSGRQFSNSRSEMNVSTLELGDSALYLCASTRGISTDTQYFGPGTRLTVL.

This clonotype was detected a few times. The genes are TRBV10-3 and TRBJ1-1, with D possibly TRBD1 on 5 matching bases. The CDR3 has 13 residues. Germline loops: CDR1 ENHRY, CDR2 SYGVKD. The CDR3 DNA follows: TGTGGAACATCGGGGGGGGTGAACACTGAAGCTTTCTTT. Amino acid sequence: CGTSGGVNTEAFF.

The chain links TRBV10-3 to TRBJ1-2; 11 positions agree with TRBD1. The germline V gene has CDR1 ENHRY and CDR2 SYGVKD. Trimming removed 8 bases from V and 4 bases from J; junction bases left unmatched: 6. This CDR3 is 14 amino acids long. CDR3 bases: TGTGCCATCCGCGCCGGGACAGGGGGCTATGGCTACACCTTC. This encodes CAIRAGTGGYGYTF.

The chain combines TRBV7-2 with TRBJ1-2, with no clear D. Germline V lookup: CDR1 SGHTA, CDR2 FQGNSA. The CDR3 spans 13 residues. Trimming removed 1 base at V and 6 bases at J, with 9 bases between. Written as DNA, the CDR3 is TGTGCCAGCAGCTTAGATATCAGAGATGGCTACACCTTC. Translated: CASSLDIRDGYTF. Full variable domain (outside the CDR3, taken from reference TRBV7-2 and TRBJ1-2): GAGVSQSPSNKVTEKGKDVELRCDPISGHTALYWYRQSLGQGLEFLIYFQGNSAPDKSGLPSDRFSAERTGGSVSTLTIQRTQQEDSAVYLCASSLDIRDGYTFGSGTRLTVV.

This clonotype was found many times. The J gene is TRBJ2-1, the V gene TRBV20-1; TRBD2 matches 10 bases. Losses at the gene ends were 3 bases for V and 10 bases for J; bases not matched to a gene: 12. The CDR3 is 15 residues long. Germline CDR1 reads DFQATT; CDR2 reads SNEGSKA (reference sequence). The CDR3 loop is CSASSSGGATWEQFF. The CDR3 DNA reads TGCAGTGCTAGTTCGAGCGGGGGGGCGACATGGGAGCAGTTCTTC.

The CDR3 loop is CASSHRGASYNEQFF. For the CDR3, the DNA is TGTGCCAGCAGCCACCGGGGGGCCTCCTACAATGAGCAGTTCTTC. The chain couples TRBV11-3 to TRBJ2-1, with a possible D match to TRBD2 (7 bases). V lost 5 bases and J lost 0, with 11 bases in between. Germline V gene data show CDR1 as SGHNT and CDR2 as YENEEA. The CDR3 extends over 15 amino acids.

This clonotype was counted ten times or more. The V and J genes are TRBV3-1 and TRBJ2-7; maybe TRBD1 (5 bases). V was trimmed by 2 bases and J by 5 bases, leaving 10 bases between them. The CDR3 has 13 amino acids. CDR1 LGHDT and CDR2 YNNKEL come from the germline V gene (reference sequence). CDR3: CASSQQGVNEQYF. CDR3 bases: TGTGCCAGCAGCCAACAAGGGGTAAACGAGCAGTACTTC.